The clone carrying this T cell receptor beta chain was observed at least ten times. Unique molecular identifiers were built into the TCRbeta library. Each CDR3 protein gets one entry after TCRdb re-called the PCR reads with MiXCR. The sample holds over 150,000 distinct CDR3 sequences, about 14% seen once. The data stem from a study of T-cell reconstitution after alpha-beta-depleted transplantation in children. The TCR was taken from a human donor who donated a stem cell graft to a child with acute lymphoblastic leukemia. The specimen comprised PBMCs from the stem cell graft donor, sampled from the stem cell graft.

The chain's CDR3 is CASRTILASGTNEQFF. The CDR3 bases are TGTGCCAGCAGGACAATTCTGGCTAGCGGTACGAATGAGCAGTTCTTC. V gene TRBV12-3 or TRBV12-4 combines with J gene TRBJ2-1, with TRBD2 identical over 7 bases. The CDR3 spans 16 residues. Losses at the gene ends were 6 bases for V and 7 bases for J; bases not matched to a gene: 15.